This TCR beta chain was captured by sequencing in a study of CD8 T cells in Susac syndrome. On this clonotype itself: The antigen is unknown.

An input of about 0.5 to 1 ug of RNA was subjected to reverse transcription using random hexamers. immunoSEQ multiplex PCR amplified TCR beta CDR3 across 54 Vbeta, 13 Jbeta. TCRdb re-derived calls from the immunoSEQ multiplex PCR reads in MiXCR, one entry per CDR3 protein. The table records about 300,000 distinct CDR3 sequences, about 91% of them present only once. The multiple sclerosis controls consisted of treatment-naive patients with relapsing-remitting disease, either stable or active. Study-level points and caveats: As the study acknowledged, the number of individuals who were part of its TCR sequencing and HLA analysis was relatively small.

The clonotype was recovered from a human donor with multiple sclerosis. Input material: CD4+ T cells from PBMCs.

The CDR3: CASSLARTGEGGYTF. Written as DNA, the CDR3 is TGTGCCAGCAGCTTAGCCCGGACAGGGGAGGGTGGCTACACCTTC. The rearrangement uses TRBV7-2 and TRBJ1-2; 9 bases are shared with TRBD1. The trim removed 0 bases at V and 7 bases at J, leaving 6 bases unmatched. This CDR3 contains 15 residues. Germline V gene data show CDR1 as SGHTA and CDR2 as FQGNSA. The whole variable domain, filled in from reference TRBV7-2 and TRBJ1-2, reads GAGVSQSPSNKVTEKGKDVELRCDPISGHTALYWYRQSLGQGLEFLIYFQGNSAPDKSGLPSDRFSAERTGGSVSTLTIQRTQQEDSAVYLCASSLARTGEGGYTFGSGTRLTVV.